The present T cell receptor beta chain was sequenced within a study of identifying expanded T cells in peripheral blood. Produced via immunoSEQ multiplex PCR; TCRdb's table is partial and in-frame only. This table has tens of thousands of clones, roughly 88% appearing once. The sample comprised blood. This clonotype was obtained from a person between 18 and 75 years old in good health.

CDR3 in DNA: TGTGCCTGGAGTGTACACCCTTCGCCTTTCCTAGCGGGGGGGCCCCACCCTAGCACAGATACGCAGTATTTT. Its protein product is CAWSVHPSPFLAGGPHPSTDTQYF. This chain connects TRBV30 to TRBJ2-3, with 12 positions matching TRBD2. The V segment lost 0 bases and the J segment 0 bases; nucleotides outside the gene matches: 25. Germline V gives CDR1 GTSNPN, CDR2 SVGIG (reference sequence). The CDR3 covers 24 residues.